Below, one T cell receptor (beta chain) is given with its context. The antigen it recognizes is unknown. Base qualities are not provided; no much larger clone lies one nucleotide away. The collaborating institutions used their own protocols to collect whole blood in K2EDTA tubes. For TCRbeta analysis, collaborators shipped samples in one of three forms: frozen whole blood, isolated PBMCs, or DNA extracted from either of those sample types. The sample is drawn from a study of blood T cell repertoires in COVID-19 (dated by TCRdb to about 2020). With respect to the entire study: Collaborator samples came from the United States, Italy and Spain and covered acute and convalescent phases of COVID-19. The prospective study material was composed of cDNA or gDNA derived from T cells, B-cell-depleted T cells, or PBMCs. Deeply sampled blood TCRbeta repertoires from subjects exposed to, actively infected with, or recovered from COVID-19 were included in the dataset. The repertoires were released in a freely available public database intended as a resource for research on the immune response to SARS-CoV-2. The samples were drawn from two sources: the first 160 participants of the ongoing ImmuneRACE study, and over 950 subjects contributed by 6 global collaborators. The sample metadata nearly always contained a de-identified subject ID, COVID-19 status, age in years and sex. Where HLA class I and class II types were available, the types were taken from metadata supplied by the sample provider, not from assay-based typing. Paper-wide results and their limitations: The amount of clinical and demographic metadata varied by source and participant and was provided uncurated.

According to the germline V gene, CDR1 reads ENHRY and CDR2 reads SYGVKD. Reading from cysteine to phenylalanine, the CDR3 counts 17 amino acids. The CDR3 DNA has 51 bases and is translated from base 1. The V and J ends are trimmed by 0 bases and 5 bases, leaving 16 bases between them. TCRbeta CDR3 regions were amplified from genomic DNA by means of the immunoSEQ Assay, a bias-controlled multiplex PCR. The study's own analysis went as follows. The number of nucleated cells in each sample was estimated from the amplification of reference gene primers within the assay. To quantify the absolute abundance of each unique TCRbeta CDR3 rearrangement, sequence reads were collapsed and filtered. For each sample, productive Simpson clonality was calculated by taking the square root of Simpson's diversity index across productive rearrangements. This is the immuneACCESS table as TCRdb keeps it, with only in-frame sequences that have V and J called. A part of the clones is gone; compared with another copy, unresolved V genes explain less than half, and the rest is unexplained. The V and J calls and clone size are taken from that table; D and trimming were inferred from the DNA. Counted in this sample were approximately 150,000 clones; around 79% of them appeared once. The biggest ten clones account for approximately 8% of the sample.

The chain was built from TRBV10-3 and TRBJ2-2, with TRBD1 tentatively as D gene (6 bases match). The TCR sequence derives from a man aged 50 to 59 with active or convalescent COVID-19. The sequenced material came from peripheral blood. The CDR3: CAISESGPRGGTGELFF. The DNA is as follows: TGTGCCATCAGTGAGTCGGGTCCTAGAGGGGGTACCGGGGAGCTGTTTTTT.